This TCR beta chain was profiled in a study of human T cells and chemical hapten exposure. The sample's time point: pre-sensitization, week 0. The treatment was: therapeutic diphenylcyclopropenone sensitization with weekly scalp DPC. Trimming cost V 1 base and J 1 base, with 11 bases left between them. Germline V gene lookup returns CDR1 KGHSH and CDR2 LQKENI. The CDR3 sequence is 15 residues long. TCRdb redid the calling of the RACE reads with MiXCR, one entry per CDR3 protein. The sample has roughly 250,000 distinct CDR3 sequences, about 9.4% seen once. About this clonotype itself: Its antigen is not known.

Findings and caveats of the study: Expanded TCRs made up significantly more big CDR3 similarity clusters than controls did.

V usage is TRBV18 and J usage is TRBJ2-7, with D possibly TRBD1 on 6 matching bases. This TCR was recovered from a woman aged 40 to 49 with alopecia areata. Some clones in this sample may be carry-over from other donors' samples. The sample consisted of whole blood, taken in connection with sensitization to the hapten diphenylcyclopropenone (DPC). The CDR3 sequence is CASSPRGTGSYEQYF. DNA of the CDR3: TGTGCCAGCTCACCACGGGGAACAGGGTCCTACGAGCAGTACTTC.